This TCR beta chain is drawn from a study of blood T cell repertoires in COVID-19. Sequencing used immunoSEQ multiplex PCR; TCRdb keeps in-frame clones, though not all of them. The repertoire consists of some 180,000 clones, with around 85% occurring once and the leading ten covering roughly 8.2%. Germline CDR1 and CDR2: LGHDT and YNNKEL (reference sequence). The ends were cut back, 4 bases at V and 6 bases at J, with 12 bases in the middle. There are 14 residues in the CDR3. V usage is TRBV3-1 (or the pseudogene TRBV3-2) and J usage is TRBJ2-2, with no clear D. This TCR came from a woman between 55 and 75 years old with acute or convalescent COVID-19. Sequencing was performed on peripheral blood. Written as DNA, the CDR3 is TGTGCCAGCAGCCCCTTGTTAGCTGCCGGGGAGCTGTTTTTT. Its protein product is CASSPLLAAGELFF.